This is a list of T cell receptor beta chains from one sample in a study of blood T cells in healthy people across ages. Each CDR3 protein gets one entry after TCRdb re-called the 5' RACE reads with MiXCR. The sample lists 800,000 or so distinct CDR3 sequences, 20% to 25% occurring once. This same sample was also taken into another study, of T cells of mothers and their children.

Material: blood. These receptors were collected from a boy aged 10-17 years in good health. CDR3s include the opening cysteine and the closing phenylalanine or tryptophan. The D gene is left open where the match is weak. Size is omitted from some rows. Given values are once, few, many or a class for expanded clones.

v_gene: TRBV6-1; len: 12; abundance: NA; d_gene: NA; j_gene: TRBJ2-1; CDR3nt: TGTGCCAGCACCAATCGATACAATGAGCAGTTCTTC; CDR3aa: CASTNRYNEQFF
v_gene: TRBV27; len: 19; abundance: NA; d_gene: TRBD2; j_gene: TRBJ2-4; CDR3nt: TGTGCCAGCAGTTTCCAGAGGACTAGCGGCTTCGGGGCCAAAAACATTCAGTACTTC; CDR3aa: CASSFQRTSGFGAKNIQYF
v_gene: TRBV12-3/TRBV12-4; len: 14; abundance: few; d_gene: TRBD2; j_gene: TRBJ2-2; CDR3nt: TGTGCCAGCAGGACTAGCGGGAGTACCGAGGAGCTGTTTTTT; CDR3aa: CASRTSGSTEELFF
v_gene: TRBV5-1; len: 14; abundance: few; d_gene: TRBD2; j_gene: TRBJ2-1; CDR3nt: TGCGCCACAGGACCGGGACTAACGAACCATGAGCAGTTCTTC; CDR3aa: CATGPGLTNHEQFF
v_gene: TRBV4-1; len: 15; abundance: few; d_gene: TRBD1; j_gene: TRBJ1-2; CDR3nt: TGCGCCAGCAGCCAAGGGACAGGGGATATCTATGGTTACACCTTC; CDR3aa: CASSQGTGDIYGYTF
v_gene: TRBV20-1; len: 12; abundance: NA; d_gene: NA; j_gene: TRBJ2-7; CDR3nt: TGCAGTGCTAGAATCAGCTCCTACGAGCAGTACTTC; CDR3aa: CSARISSYEQYF
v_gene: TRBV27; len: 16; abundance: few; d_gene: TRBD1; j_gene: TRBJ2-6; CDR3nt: TGTGCCAGCAGGCGACAGGGGGCGCGCGGGGCCAACGTCCTGACTTTC; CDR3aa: CASRRQGARGANVLTF
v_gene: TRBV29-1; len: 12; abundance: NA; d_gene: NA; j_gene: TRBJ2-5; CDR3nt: TGCAGCGTGTCGAGGAACCAAGAGACCCAGTACTTC; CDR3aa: CSVSRNQETQYF
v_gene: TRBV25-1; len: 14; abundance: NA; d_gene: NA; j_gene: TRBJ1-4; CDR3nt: TGTGCCACCCGAGGCTTCACTCCTGGGGGAAAACTGTTTTTT; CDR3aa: CATRGFTPGGKLFF
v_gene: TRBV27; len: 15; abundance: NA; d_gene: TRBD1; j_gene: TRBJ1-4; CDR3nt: TGTGCCAGCAGTCCAGGGGGCTTCTTGTATGAAAAACTGTTTTTT; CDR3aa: CASSPGGFLYEKLFF
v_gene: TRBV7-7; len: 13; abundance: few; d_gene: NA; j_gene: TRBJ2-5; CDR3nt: TGTGCTAGCAGCTTAAACTCTGAAGAGACCCAGTACTTC; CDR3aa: CASSLNSEETQYF
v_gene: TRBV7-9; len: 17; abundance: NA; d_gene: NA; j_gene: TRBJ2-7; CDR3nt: TGTGCCAGCAGCTTTAAGGGGGGAGGGACCTTCAAAGGCGAGCAGTACTTC; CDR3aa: CASSFKGGGTFKGEQYF
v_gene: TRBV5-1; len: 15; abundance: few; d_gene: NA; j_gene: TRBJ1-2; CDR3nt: TGCGCCAGCAGCTTGGTCGAACTGGAAACCTATGGCTACACCTTC; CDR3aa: CASSLVELETYGYTF
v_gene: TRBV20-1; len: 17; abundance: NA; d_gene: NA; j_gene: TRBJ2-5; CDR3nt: TGCAGTGCTAGAGAGACAGGGGCTCTAGCGGGGCAAGAGACCCAGTACTTC; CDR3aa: CSARETGALAGQETQYF
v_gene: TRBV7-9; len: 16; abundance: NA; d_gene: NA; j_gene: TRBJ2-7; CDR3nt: TGTGCCAGCAGCTTAGGCGGGCGGGATCTCTCCTACGAGCAGTACTTC; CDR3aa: CASSLGGRDLSYEQYF
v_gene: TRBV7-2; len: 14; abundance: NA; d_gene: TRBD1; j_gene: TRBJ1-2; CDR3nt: TGTGCCAGCAGCTCACAGGGGGGTGGATATGGCTACACCTTC; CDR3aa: CASSSQGGGYGYTF
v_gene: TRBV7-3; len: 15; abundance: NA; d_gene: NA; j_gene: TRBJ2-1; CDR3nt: TGTGCCAGCAGCTTAACGACGGGACAAGGAGATGAGCAGTTCTTC; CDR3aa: CASSLTTGQGDEQFF
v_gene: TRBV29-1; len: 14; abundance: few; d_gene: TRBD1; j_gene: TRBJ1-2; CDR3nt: TGCAGCGTTGAAGTCGGGGGACAGGGCTATGGCTACACCTTC; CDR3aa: CSVEVGGQGYGYTF
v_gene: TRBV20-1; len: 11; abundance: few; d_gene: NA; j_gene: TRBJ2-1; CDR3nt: TGCAGTGCTAGACACAACAATGAGCAGTTCTTC; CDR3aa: CSARHNNEQFF
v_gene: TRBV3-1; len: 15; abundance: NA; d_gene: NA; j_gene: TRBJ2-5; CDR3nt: TGTGCCAGCAGCCAAGAAGGTACAGGGAAAGAGACCCAGTACTTC; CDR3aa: CASSQEGTGKETQYF
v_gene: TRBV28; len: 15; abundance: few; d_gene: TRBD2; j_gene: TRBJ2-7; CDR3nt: TGTGCCAGCATCGGCTGGGCTAGCGGGGTTCGGGAGCAGTACTTC; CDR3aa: CASIGWASGVREQYF
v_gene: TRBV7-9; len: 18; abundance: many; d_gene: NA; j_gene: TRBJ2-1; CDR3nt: TGTGCCAGCAGCTCAATCGGTGGACGGACCCTCTCCTACAATGAGCAGTTCTTC; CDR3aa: CASSSIGGRTLSYNEQFF
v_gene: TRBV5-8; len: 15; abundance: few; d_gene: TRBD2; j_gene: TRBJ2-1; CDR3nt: TGTGCCAGCAGCTTGCGGGGGACTAGGGGCAATGAGCAGTTCTTC; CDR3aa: CASSLRGTRGNEQFF
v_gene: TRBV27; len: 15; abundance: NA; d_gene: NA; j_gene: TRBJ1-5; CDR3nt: TGTGCCAGCAGTTTACACCCCGGGGCTAATCAGCCCCAGCATTTT; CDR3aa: CASSLHPGANQPQHF
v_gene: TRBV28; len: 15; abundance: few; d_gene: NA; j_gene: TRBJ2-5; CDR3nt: TGTGCCAGCACCGAGGCAGGACATCCGAAAGAGACCCAGTACTTC; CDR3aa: CASTEAGHPKETQYF
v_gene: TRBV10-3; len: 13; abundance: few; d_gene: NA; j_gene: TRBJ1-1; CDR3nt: TGTGCCATCAGTGACTCATGGAACACTGAAGCTTTCTTT; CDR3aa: CAISDSWNTEAFF
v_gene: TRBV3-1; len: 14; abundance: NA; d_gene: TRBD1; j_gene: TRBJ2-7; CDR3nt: TGTGCCAGCAGCGCCCGACAGGGGGCGCAGGAGCAGTACTTC; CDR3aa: CASSARQGAQEQYF
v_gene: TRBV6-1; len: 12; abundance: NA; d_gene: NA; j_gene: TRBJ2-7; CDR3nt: TGTGCCAGCAGACCGTCCTCCTACGAGCAGTACTTC; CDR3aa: CASRPSSYEQYF
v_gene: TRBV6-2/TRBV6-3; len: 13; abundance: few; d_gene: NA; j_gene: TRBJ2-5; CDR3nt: TGTGCCAGCAGTTCCCCTCCGAGGGAGACCCAGTACTTC; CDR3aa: CASSSPPRETQYF
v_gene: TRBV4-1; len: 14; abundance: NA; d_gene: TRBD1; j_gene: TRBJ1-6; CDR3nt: TGCGCCAGCAGCCAAGAAGACAGGGGTATCCCCCTCCACTTT; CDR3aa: CASSQEDRGIPLHF
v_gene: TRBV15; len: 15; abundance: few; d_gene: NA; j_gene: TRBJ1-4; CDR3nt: TGTGCCACCAGCAGATCCACGGACGGTAATGAAAAACTGTTTTTT; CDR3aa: CATSRSTDGNEKLFF
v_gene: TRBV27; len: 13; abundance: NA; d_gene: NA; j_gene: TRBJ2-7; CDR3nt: TGTGCCAGCAGTTTTCAGACAAGCTACGAGCAGTACTTC; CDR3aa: CASSFQTSYEQYF
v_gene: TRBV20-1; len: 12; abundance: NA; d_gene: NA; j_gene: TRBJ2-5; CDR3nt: TGCAGTGCTAGGGGCGCGGGCGAGACCCAGTACTTC; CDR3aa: CSARGAGETQYF
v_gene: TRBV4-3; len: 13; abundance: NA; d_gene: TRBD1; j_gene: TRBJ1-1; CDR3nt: TGCGCCAGCAGCCAAGGCAGGGGGCGTGAAGCTTTCTTT; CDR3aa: CASSQGRGREAFF
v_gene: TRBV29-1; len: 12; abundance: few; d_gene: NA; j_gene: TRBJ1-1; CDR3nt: TGCAGCGTTGTTCGGGGGATCTCTGAAGCTTTCTTT; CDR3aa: CSVVRGISEAFF
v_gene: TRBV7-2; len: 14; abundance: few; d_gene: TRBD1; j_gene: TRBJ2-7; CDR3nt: TGTGCCAGCAGCAGACAACAGGGGAGCTACGAGCAGTACTTC; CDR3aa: CASSRQQGSYEQYF
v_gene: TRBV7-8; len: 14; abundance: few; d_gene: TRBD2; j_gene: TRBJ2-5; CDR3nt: TGTGCCAGCAGCTCTTCGGGGGGGTCGGAGACCCAGTACTTC; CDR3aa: CASSSSGGSETQYF
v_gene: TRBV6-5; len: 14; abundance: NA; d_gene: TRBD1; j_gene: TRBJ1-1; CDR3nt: TGTGCCAGCAAAAGGAGGACAGGGAGCCCTGAAGCTTTCTTT; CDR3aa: CASKRRTGSPEAFF
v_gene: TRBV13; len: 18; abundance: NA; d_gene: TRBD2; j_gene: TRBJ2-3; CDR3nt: TGTGCCAGCAGCTTAGAATCGCGGCTAGCGGGGGTTGCAGATACGCAGTATTTT; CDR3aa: CASSLESRLAGVADTQYF
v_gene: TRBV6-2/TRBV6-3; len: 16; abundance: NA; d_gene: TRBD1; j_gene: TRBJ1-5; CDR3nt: TGTGCCAGCAACCCGAGGACAGGTTGGGGCAATCAGCCCCAGCATTTT; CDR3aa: CASNPRTGWGNQPQHF
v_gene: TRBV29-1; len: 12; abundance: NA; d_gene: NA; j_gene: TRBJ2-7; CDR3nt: TGCAGCGCCACCGACAATGAATTAAAGCAGTACTTC; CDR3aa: CSATDNELKQYF
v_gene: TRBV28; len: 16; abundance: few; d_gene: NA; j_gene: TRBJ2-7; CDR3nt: TGTGCCAGCAGTTCGATAGCTACAGGGTTTGCCTACGAGCAGTACTTC; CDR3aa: CASSSIATGFAYEQYF
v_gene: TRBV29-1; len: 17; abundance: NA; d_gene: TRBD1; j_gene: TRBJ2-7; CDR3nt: TGCAGCGTTGATGGGGTAGCCGGGACAGCGAGCTCCTACGAGCAGTACTTC; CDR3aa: CSVDGVAGTASSYEQYF
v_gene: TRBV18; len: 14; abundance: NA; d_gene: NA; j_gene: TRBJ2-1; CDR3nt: TGTGCCAGCTCACCACCCGGGGTTGGCAATGAGCAGTTCTTC; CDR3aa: CASSPPGVGNEQFF
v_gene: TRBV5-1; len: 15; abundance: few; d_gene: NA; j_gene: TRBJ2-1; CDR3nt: TGCGCCAGCAGCTCGGGGACAAACCCTGCCAATGAGCAGTTCTTC; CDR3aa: CASSSGTNPANEQFF
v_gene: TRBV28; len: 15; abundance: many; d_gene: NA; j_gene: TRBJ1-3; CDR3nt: TGTGCCAGCATGGGCCGTAGGGAGGTTGGAAACACCATATATTTT; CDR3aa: CASMGRREVGNTIYF
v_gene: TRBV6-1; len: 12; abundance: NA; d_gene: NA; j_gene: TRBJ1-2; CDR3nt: TGTGCCAGTTTAATTTTTAACTATGGCTACACCTTC; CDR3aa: CASLIFNYGYTF
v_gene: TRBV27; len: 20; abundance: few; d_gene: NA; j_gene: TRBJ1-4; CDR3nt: TGTGCCAGCAGTCCCCAAACAGGGTCCAGCGTTTGGGCAACTAATGAAAAACTGTTTTTT; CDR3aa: CASSPQTGSSVWATNEKLFF
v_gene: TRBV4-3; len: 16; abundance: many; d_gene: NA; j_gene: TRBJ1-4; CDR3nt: TGCGCCAGCAGCTCCCGGGCCCGGGCTTTTAATGAAAAACTGTTTTTT; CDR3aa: CASSSRARAFNEKLFF
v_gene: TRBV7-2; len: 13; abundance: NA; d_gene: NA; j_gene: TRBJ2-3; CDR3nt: TGTGCCAGCAGCGCCTACATTGCTCAAACGCAGTATTTT; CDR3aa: CASSAYIAQTQYF
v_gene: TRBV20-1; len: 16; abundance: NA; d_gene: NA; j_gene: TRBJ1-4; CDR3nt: TGCAGTGCTAGAGATCCGGCCAGGGGTGCGCTCGGAAAACTGTTTTTT; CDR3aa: CSARDPARGALGKLFF
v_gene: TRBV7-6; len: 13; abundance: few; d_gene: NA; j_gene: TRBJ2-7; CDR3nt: TGTGCCAGCAGCTTAGCCAGGGTTTACGAGCAGTACTTC; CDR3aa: CASSLARVYEQYF
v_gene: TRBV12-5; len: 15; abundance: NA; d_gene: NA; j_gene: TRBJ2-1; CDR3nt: TGTGCTAGTGGCGCCAACACCGGTGGCTACAATGAGCAGTTCTTC; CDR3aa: CASGANTGGYNEQFF
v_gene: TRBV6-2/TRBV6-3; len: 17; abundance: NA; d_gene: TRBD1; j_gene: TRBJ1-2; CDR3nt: TGTGCCAGCAGTTACTCGACCCTGGGACAGGGAGGCTATGGCTACACCTTC; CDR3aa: CASSYSTLGQGGYGYTF
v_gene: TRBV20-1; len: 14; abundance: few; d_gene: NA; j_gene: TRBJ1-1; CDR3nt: TGCAGTGCTACCCCCTTGGGGGGTCGGACTGAAGCTTTCTTT; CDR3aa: CSATPLGGRTEAFF
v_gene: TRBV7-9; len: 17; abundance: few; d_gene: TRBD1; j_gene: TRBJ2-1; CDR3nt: TGTGCCAGCAGCGGTCAGATCAGGGGGCATAACTACAATGAGCAGTTCTTC; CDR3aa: CASSGQIRGHNYNEQFF
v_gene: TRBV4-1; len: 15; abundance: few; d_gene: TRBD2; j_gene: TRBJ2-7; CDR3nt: TGCGCCAGCAGCTCCTGGACTAGCGGGCTCTACGAGCAGTACTTC; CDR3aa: CASSSWTSGLYEQYF
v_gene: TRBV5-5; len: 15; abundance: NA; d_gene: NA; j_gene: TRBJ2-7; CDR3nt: TGTGCCAGCAGGCGTGCAGGGGACAACTCCTACGAGCAGTACTTC; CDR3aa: CASRRAGDNSYEQYF